These T cell receptor beta chains were read from a single sample in a study of T cell changes during pregnancy in multiple sclerosis. Sequenced by immunoSEQ multiplex PCR; TCRdb stores in-frame clones only, minus some. The data show around 50,000 clones, 92% seen once. Specimen: CD4+ T cells from peripheral blood mononuclear cells, collected after pregnancy. Source of these receptors: a female donor in good health, enrolled as a control in a pregnancy study. Each CDR3 is given with its conserved first and last residue. The D gene is left open where the match is weak. Clone size is not always given. Where it is, it says once, few, many or a class for expanded clones.

j_gene,v_gene,abundance,d_gene,CDR3nt,CDR3aa
TRBJ2-7,TRBV5-1,.,TRBD1,TGCGCCAGCAGCCAAGGACAGGGAACCACCTACGAGCAGTACTTC,CASSQGQGTTYEQYF
TRBJ2-1,TRBV11-1,.,TRBD1,TGTGCCAGCAGCTTTAGGACAGGGGTCGGAAATGAGCAGTTCTTC,CASSFRTGVGNEQFF
TRBJ2-3,TRBV7-9,.,TRBD2,TGTGCCAGCAGCTTAGCCCGAACTAGCGGGAGCACAGATACGCAGTATTTT,CASSLARTSGSTDTQYF
TRBJ2-5,TRBV30,.,.,TGTGCCTGGGCCGGTGCTCCCGGGGAGACCCAGTACTTC,CAWAGAPGETQYF
TRBJ1-1,TRBV5-1,few,.,TGCGCCAGCAGCTTGGCGGGGGGGAACACTGAAGCTTTCTTT,CASSLAGGNTEAFF
TRBJ2-7,TRBV5-6,.,TRBD1,TGTGCCAGCAGCCCAAATTCCGGTGGGACAGGGCGTTACGAGCAGTACTTC,CASSPNSGGTGRYEQYF
TRBJ2-7,TRBV28,.,TRBD2,TGTGCCAGCACCGCGGGGGGCCGAGGCTTCGGCTCCTACGAGCAGTACTTC,CASTAGGRGFGSYEQYF
TRBJ2-2,TRBV27,.,TRBD1,TGTGCCAGCAGTTCCACTCAGGGGGCCGGGGAGCTGTTTTTT,CASSSTQGAGELFF
TRBJ2-7,TRBV10-2,.,TRBD2,TGCGCCAGCAGGCTAGCGGGGGAATACGAGCAGTACTTC,CASRLAGEYEQYF
TRBJ2-5,TRBV5-6,.,TRBD2,TGTGCCAGCAGCCCAACAGGGCATGCTAGCGGGGGGACGAGGGAGACCCAGTACTTC,CASSPTGHASGGTRETQYF
TRBJ2-7,TRBV4-1,.,TRBD2,TGCGCCAGCAGCCAATTTATGGGGGGGTCCTACGAGCAGTACTTC,CASSQFMGGSYEQYF
TRBJ2-7,TRBV28,.,TRBD1,TGTGCCAGCCTCCGGGACAGGAGCTCCTACGAGCAGTACTTC,CASLRDRSSYEQYF
TRBJ1-2,TRBV6-1,.,TRBD1,TGTGCCAGCAGTGAAGACAGGGGGCTCTATGGCTACACCTTC,CASSEDRGLYGYTF
TRBJ2-3,TRBV7-9,.,TRBD2,TGTGCCAGCAGCTTTACCGGATTTATGCGGGGGGGCACAGATACGCAGTATTTT,CASSFTGFMRGGTDTQYF
TRBJ1-2,TRBV2,.,.,TGTGCCAGCAGTGCCCGACAGACAAACTATGGCTACACCTTC,CASSARQTNYGYTF
TRBJ2-1,TRBV11-2,.,.,TGTGCCAGCAGCTTAGAATCATCGGCAGGGCAGTTCTTC,CASSLESSAGQFF